A single sample is the source of the 24 T cell receptor beta chains below, sequenced in a study of regulatory T cells in long-lasting Graves disease. CDR3 regions were amplified by Arm-PCR using iRepertoire HTBI primers to build TCR beta libraries. One entry per CDR3 protein results from TCRdb running MiXCR on the multiplex PCR reads. The sample contains some 500,000 distinct CDR3 sequences, approximately 16% of which appear only once. Time point: newly diagnosed GD, antithyroid drugs for less than 3 months. The TCR library was prepared using RNA isolated from PBMCs. The data were also submitted as part of a second study, on T cells in Graves' hyperthyroidism and ophthalmopathy.

The sample here was peripheral blood mononuclear cells (PBMCs), taken at new diagnosis, from a patient treated with antithyroid drugs. All receptors derive from a woman aged 35 to 59 with Graves disease.

The sample holds many counts of this clonotype. This sequence joins TRBV20-1 and TRBJ2-3, with D unclear. Per germline, CDR1 DFQATT and CDR2 SNEGSKA (reference sequence). Trimming removed 0 bases from V and 2 bases from J, with 9 bases in between. The CDR3 runs 14 residues. The CDR3 DNA follows: TGCAGTGCTAGAGATTGGGCTAACACAGATACGCAGTATTTT. Translated: CSARDWANTDTQYF.

The chain couples TRBV6-5 to TRBJ1-6; TRBD1 aligns across 8 bases. This CDR3 contains 14 residues. J lost 8 bases, V lost 2 bases, and 2 bases had no gene match. Germline V lookup: CDR1 MNHEY, CDR2 SVGAGI. CDR3 sequence: CASSYGTGDSPLHF. The CDR3 nucleotides read TGTGCCAGCAGTTACGGGACAGGAGATTCACCCCTCCACTTT.

This clonotype has more than one count but fewer than ten. The chain combines TRBV28 with TRBJ2-3; the D gene is possibly TRBD2 (6 bases). The CDR3 covers 15 residues. V lost 4 bases to trimming and J lost 2 bases, with 13 bases between them. The germline CDR1 and CDR2 sequences are MDHEN and SYDVKM. Here the CDR3 reads CASSSWRVFTDTQYF. The DNA of the CDR3 is TGTGCCAGCAGTTCTTGGAGGGTGTTCACAGATACGCAGTATTTT. Using reference TRBV28 and TRBJ2-3 for the parts outside the CDR3, the full variable domain is DVKVTQSSRYLVKRTGEKVFLECVQDMDHENMFWYRQDPGLGLRLIYFSYDVKMKEKGDIPEGYSVSREKKERFSLILESASTNQTSMYLCASSSWRVFTDTQYFGPGTRLTVL.

This clonotype was recorded at least ten times. This chain connects TRBV6-1 to TRBJ1-5; weak D call: TRBD1 (6 bases). This CDR3 is 15 amino acids long. V was clipped by 3 bases and J by 0 bases, with 9 bases between them. CDR1 and CDR2 from the germline V gene are MNHNS and SASEGT. CDR3: CASSDRGSSNQPQHF. The CDR3 region has the DNA TGTGCCAGCAGTGACAGGGGTAGTAGCAATCAGCCCCAGCATTTT.

The chain links TRBV5-8 to TRBJ2-5; no clear D. Trimming stripped 5 bases from V and 2 bases from J, with 16 bases between. This CDR3 spans 15 amino acids. Germline CDR1 SGHTS, CDR2 YDEGEE. This chain's CDR3 is CASRVGWAQQETQYF. For the CDR3, the DNA is TGTGCCAGCAGGGTTGGTTGGGCGCAACAAGAGACCCAGTACTTC.

This clonotype was seen a handful of times. The V and J genes are TRBV10-3 and TRBJ2-7; 8 bases align to TRBD1. The germline CDR1 and CDR2 sequences are ENHRY and SYGVKD. Losses at the gene ends were 6 bases for V and 3 bases for J; bases not matched to a gene: 4. The CDR3 runs to 13 residues. The chain's CDR3 is CAIRGTGGYEQYF. Here the CDR3 DNA reads TGTGCCATCAGAGGTACAGGGGGCTACGAGCAGTACTTC.

V gene TRBV2 combines with J gene TRBJ2-5, with 9 bases lining up with TRBD1. This CDR3 spans 14 amino acids. Germline values: CDR1 SNHLY, CDR2 FYNNEI. Trimming cost V 7 bases and J 5 bases; bases outside gene matches: 8. The DNA for the CDR3 is TGTGCCAGCAAGAGGACAGGGGAAGGGGAGACCCAGTACTTC. Amino acid sequence: CASKRTGEGETQYF. Supplemented by reference TRBV2 and TRBJ2-5, the full variable domain reads EPEVTQTPSHQVTQMGQEVILRCVPISNHLYFYWYRQILGQKVEFLVSFYNNEISEKSEIFDDQFSVERPDGSNFTLKIRSTKLEDSAMYFCASKRTGEGETQYFGPGTRLLVL.

This clonotype occurred a few times. The chain couples TRBV24-1 to TRBJ1-2; 8 positions match TRBD1. Germline lookup yields CDR1 KGHDR and CDR2 SFDVKD. V shed 4 bases and J 6 bases; nucleotides not matched to a gene: 3. The CDR3 consists of 13 residues. CDR3 loop: CATSDGTGNGYTF. CDR3 in DNA: TGTGCCACCAGTGACGGGACAGGAAATGGCTACACCTTC.

In its sample, this clonotype was seen many times. V and J are TRBV3-1 and TRBJ1-5; D call uncertain. This CDR3 contains 14 residues. CDR1 and CDR2 (germline): LGHDT, YNNKEL (reference sequence). V was trimmed by 0 bases and J by 4 bases, leaving 7 bases between them. The CDR3: CASSQDFGNQPQHF. CDR3 sequence (DNA): TGTGCCAGCAGCCAAGATTTCGGGAATCAGCCCCAGCATTTT.

The chain carries TRBV12-3 or TRBV12-4 and TRBJ2-1; 9 bases align to TRBD2. The CDR3 loop spans 15 amino acids. V lost 8 bases and J lost 2; bases outside the gene matches: 7. CDR3: CASVVGGGAYNEQFF. DNA of the CDR3: TGTGCCAGCGTGGTTGGCGGGGGGGCCTACAATGAGCAGTTCTTC.

A note on this clonotype: Its ends do not fully match the called genes, so a read error is possible. This chain links TRBV3-1 with TRBJ2-5; either TRBD1 or TRBD2 may supply D (6 bases each). The CDR3 loop spans 16 amino acids. CDR1 and CDR2 (germline): LGHDT, YNNKEL (reference sequence). Here the CDR3 DNA reads TGTGCCAGCAGCCAAGATGCTTCCGGGGGCTCAGAGGCCCAGTACTTC. As protein: CASSQDASGGSEAQYF.

The J gene is TRBJ1-3, the V gene TRBV4-2; unclear D gene. The germline V gene has CDR1 LGHNA and CDR2 YNFKEQ. The CDR3 is 17 residues long. Trimming stripped 0 bases from V and 0 bases from J, with 12 bases between. CDR3 residues: CASSQESFGSSGNTIYF. The CDR3, as DNA: TGTGCCAGCAGCCAAGAAAGTTTCGGGAGCTCTGGAAACACCATATATTTT.

This clonotype has just a few counts. The V call is TRBV30, the J call TRBJ1-6; D call uncertain. Germline lookup yields CDR1 GTSNPN and CDR2 SVGIG (reference sequence). V was cut by 0 bases and J by 8 bases, with 23 bases left in between. The CDR3 runs 18 residues. The CDR3 is CAWSVRRVHRRDDSPLHF. CDR3 bases: TGTGCCTGGAGTGTTCGACGTGTTCACCGCCGGGATGATTCACCCCTCCACTTT. The full variable domain, with the rest looked up from reference TRBV30 and TRBJ1-6, is SQTIHQWPATLVQPVGSPLSLECTVEGTSNPNLYWYRQAAGRGLQLLFYSVGIGQISSEVPQNLSASRPQDRQFILSSKKLLLSDSGFYLCAWSVRRVHRRDDSPLHFGNGTRLTVT.

This clonotype was observed a few times. The V gene is TRBV2, the J gene TRBJ1-4, with TRBD1 as a possible D gene (6 bases). CDR3 length equals 15 residues. V was cut by 8 bases and J by 0 bases, with 13 bases left in between. The germline V gene has CDR1 SNHLY and CDR2 FYNNEI. CDR3 nucleotides: TGTGCCAGCGGGGGAGGGGGGGCAACTAATGAAAAACTGTTTTTT. It yields the protein CASGGGGATNEKLFF.

This clonotype has ten or more counts. J is TRBJ2-5 and V is TRBV28; D possibly corresponds to TRBD2 (7 bases). CDR1 and CDR2 from the germline V gene are MDHEN and SYDVKM. The CDR3 has 14 amino acids. V lost 5 bases and J lost 3, with 13 bases in between. The CDR3 DNA follows: TGTGCCAGCAGTGAAGGGGGGGGTGAAGAGACCCAGTACTTC. The encoded protein is CASSEGGGEETQYF.

CDR3 coding DNA: TGTGCCAGCAGTGAAGTCCCCGGCGTGGATAGTGAAGCTTTCTTT. This gives the protein CASSEVPGVDSEAFF. The chain joins TRBV6-2 or TRBV6-3 to TRBJ1-1; D remains ambiguous. Trimming removed 5 bases at V and 7 bases at J, with 20 bases between. Looked up from germline, CDR1 is MNHEY and CDR2 is SVGEGT. There are 15 residues in the CDR3.

This clonotype showed up just a few times. The chain's CDR3 is CASSPARRGAGDTQYF. The CDR3 DNA reads TGCGCCAGCAGCCCGGCGAGGCGGGGGGCCGGGGATACGCAGTATTTT. This chain uses TRBV4-1 with TRBJ2-3, with 8 bases matching TRBD2. CDR3 size: 16 residues. Germline CDR1 and CDR2: MGHRA and YSYEKL. V was clipped by 4 bases and J by 6 bases; unmatched bases: 12.

V and J are TRBV12-3 or TRBV12-4 and TRBJ1-5; 10 bases match TRBD1. The CDR3 extends over 15 amino acids. The ends lost 6 bases at V and 4 bases at J; junction bases unmatched: 6. The CDR3 sequence is CASRETGGSNQPQHF. The DNA for the CDR3 is TGTGCCAGCAGGGAGACAGGGGGCTCGAATCAGCCCCAGCATTTT.

This clonotype appeared many times. This chain uses TRBV6-1 with TRBJ2-7, with D possibly being TRBD1 (5 bases). Germline assignment: CDR1 MNHNS and CDR2 SASEGT. The CDR3 is 14 residues long. V lost 0 bases, J lost 2 bases, and 8 bases lay in between. The CDR3 coding sequence is TGTGCCAGCAGTGAAGCTCCCAGGGCCTACGAGCAGTACTTC. Encoded protein: CASSEAPRAYEQYF.

The CDR3 coding sequence is TGTGCCAGCAGCTTCGGCGGGGGGGCGAATACGCAGTATTTT. It translates to CASSFGGGANTQYF. V is TRBV5-4 and J is TRBJ2-3, with 9 nucleotides matching TRBD2. The V segment lost 2 bases and the J segment 7 bases; nucleotides outside the gene matches: 5. Germline CDR1 SGHNT, CDR2 YYREEE (reference sequence). The CDR3 is made up of 14 amino acids.

This clonotype was counted a few times. The J gene is TRBJ2-1, the V gene TRBV6-2 or TRBV6-3, with D uncertain. Trimming removed 7 bases at V and 2 bases at J, with 3 bases between. The CDR3 is 11 amino acids. Per the germline V gene, CDR1 is MNHEY and CDR2 is SVGEGT. CDR3 loop: CASKAYNEQFF. The CDR3 DNA reads as TGTGCCAGCAAGGCCTACAATGAGCAGTTCTTC.

The V and J genes are TRBV5-6 and TRBJ1-3; TRBD1 matches 7 bases. Germline values: CDR1 SGHDT, CDR2 YYEEEE. J lost 8 bases, V lost 4 bases, and 6 bases had no gene match. This CDR3 has 13 amino acids. This CDR3 is CASSTDRVYTIYF. CDR3 bases: TGTGCCAGCAGCACCGACAGGGTTTACACCATATATTTT.

This clonotype was seen more than once but under ten times. J is TRBJ1-2 and V is TRBV10-3, with D unresolved. The V end was cut by 3 bases, the J end by 4 bases, with 9 bases between. The germline V gene has CDR1 ENHRY and CDR2 SYGVKD. CDR3 length equals 13 residues. This CDR3 reads CAISETAGYGYTF. In nucleotides, the CDR3 is TGTGCCATCAGTGAAACGGCAGGCTATGGCTACACCTTC.

V is TRBV12-3 or TRBV12-4 and J is TRBJ2-2; D not resolved. This CDR3 is 13 amino acids long. V dropped 1 base and J dropped 8 bases, with 8 bases sitting between them. The CDR3 sequence: CASSLGVPGELFF. The DNA for the CDR3 is TGTGCCAGCAGTTTAGGCGTCCCTGGGGAGCTGTTTTTT.